This T cell receptor beta chain derives from a study of blood T cell repertoires in COVID-19 (TCRdb year 2020). Study-wide context: Collaborator samples came from the United States, Italy and Spain and covered acute and convalescent phases of COVID-19. The prospective study material was composed of cDNA or gDNA derived from T cells, B-cell-depleted T cells, or PBMCs. The dataset comprised deeply sampled blood TCRbeta repertoires from subjects exposed to, actively infected with, or recovered from COVID-19. The repertoires were made available in a free public database intended to serve as a resource for research on the immune response to SARS-CoV-2. The samples were drawn from two sources: the first 160 participants of the ongoing ImmuneRACE study, and 1,200 or so subjects contributed by 6 global collaborators. The sample metadata nearly always contained a de-identified subject ID, COVID-19 status, age in years and sex. HLA class I and class II types, where available, came from metadata supplied by the sample provider rather than from assay-based typing.

Beyond this particular receptor, the publication reports: The quantity of clinical and demographic metadata differed by source and by participant and was supplied without curation.

The immunoSEQ Assay, a bias-controlled multiplex PCR, was used to amplify TCRbeta CDR3 regions from genomic DNA. As for the authors' bioinformatics: Within the assay, amplification of reference gene primers was used to estimate how many nucleated cells each sample contained. To quantify the absolute abundance of each unique TCRbeta CDR3 rearrangement, sequence reads were collapsed and filtered. For each sample, productive Simpson clonality was calculated by taking the square root of Simpson's diversity index across productive rearrangements. This immuneACCESS table, as held by TCRdb, lists in-frame sequences with V and J called but not all clones. Of the missing ones, under half trace to an unresolved V gene in checked studies; the others have no known cause. V and J calls and clone size follow that table, whereas D and trimming were derived from the DNA. Across this sample there are about 160,000 clones, with around 84% seen only once. The ten top clones hold about 7.3% of the sample.

Whole blood was collected in K2EDTA tubes by collaborating institutions according to the institutions' own protocols. For TCRbeta analysis, collaborators shipped samples as frozen whole blood, isolated PBMCs, or DNA extracted from either of those sample types. This clone turned up a few times. Its specific antigen is unknown. The input lacks base qualities; no much larger clone sits a single base away. The CDR1 and CDR2 encoded by the germline V gene are SGHTA and FQGTGA. CDR3 length: 15 amino acids, cysteine to phenylalanine. The retained sequence is limited to the CDR3, 45 bases, with the frame set at the first base. The V and J ends are trimmed by 3 bases and 0 bases, leaving 8 bases between them.

The TCR originated in a man aged 50 or older with active or convalescent COVID-19. The chain couples TRBV7-3 to TRBJ2-2, and TRBD1 may be the D gene, going by 5 matching bases. Sequences were obtained from peripheral blood. The DNA is TGTGCCAGCAGCTTCGACAGACCGAACACCGGGGAGCTGTTTTTT. Translation gives CASSFDRPNTGELFF.